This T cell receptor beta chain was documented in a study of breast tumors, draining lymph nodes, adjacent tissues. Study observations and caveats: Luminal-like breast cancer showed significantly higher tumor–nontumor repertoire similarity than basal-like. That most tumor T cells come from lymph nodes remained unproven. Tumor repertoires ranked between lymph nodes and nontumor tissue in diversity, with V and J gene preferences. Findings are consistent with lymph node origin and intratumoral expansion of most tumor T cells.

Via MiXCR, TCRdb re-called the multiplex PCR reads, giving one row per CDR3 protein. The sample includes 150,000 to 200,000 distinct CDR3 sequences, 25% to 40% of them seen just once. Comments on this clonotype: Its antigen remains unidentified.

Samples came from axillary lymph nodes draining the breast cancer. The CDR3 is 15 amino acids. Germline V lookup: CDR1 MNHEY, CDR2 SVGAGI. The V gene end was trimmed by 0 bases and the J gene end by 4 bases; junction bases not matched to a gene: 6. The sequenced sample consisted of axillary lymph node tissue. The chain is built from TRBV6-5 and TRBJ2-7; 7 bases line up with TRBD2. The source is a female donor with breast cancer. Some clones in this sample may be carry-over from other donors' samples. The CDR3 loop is CASSYSSAGDYEQYF. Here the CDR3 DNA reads TGTGCCAGCAGTTACTCGAGTGCGGGGGATTACGAGCAGTACTTC.